A single sample gave rise to the 25 T cell receptor beta chains below, sequenced in a study of beta chain features in type 1 diabetes. Every isolated RNA sample was fully reverse transcribed, so sequencing captured expressed TCRB transcripts. The table came from immunoSEQ multiplex PCR; TCRdb's copy has only in-frame clones and leaves some out. There are roughly 500,000 clones in the sample; more than 9.5% occur only once, and 0.046% lies in the top ten. The sample taken for sequencing was naive CD4+ T cells from blood. The receptors were gathered from a woman under 30 in good health.

This clone was recorded a few times. The V call is TRBV5-6, the J call TRBJ2-7; no reliable D call. V was pared by 2 bases and J by 0 bases, with 6 bases between. Germline V lookup: CDR1 SGHDT, CDR2 YYEEEE. The CDR3 runs to 13 residues. This CDR3 is CASSFPHSYEQYF. The CDR3 nucleotides are TGTGCCAGCAGCTTTCCACACTCCTACGAGCAGTACTTC.

The chain joins TRBV5-1 to TRBJ1-6, with 7 bases lining up with TRBD1. In germline, CDR1 is SGHRS, CDR2 YFSETQ. The CDR3 is made up of 15 amino acids. Unmatched junction bases numbered 12, after V lost 4 bases and J lost 11 bases. DNA of the CDR3: TGCGCCAGCAGCCGAACAACAGGGGCTTCGGCACCCCTCCACTTT. It is translated as CASSRTTGASAPLHF.

This clone was detected only a few times. The rearrangement links TRBV2 to TRBJ2-1, with D unclear. Trimming removed 5 bases at V and 1 base at J, with 12 bases between. The CDR3 is made up of 15 amino acids. From germline, CDR1 is SNHLY and CDR2 FYNNEI. CDR3 region: CASSKISLSYNEQFF. In DNA, the CDR3 is TGTGCCAGCAGTAAAATTAGCTTGTCCTACAATGAGCAGTTCTTC.

The chain combines TRBV5-1 with TRBJ2-5; D uncertain. Germline V gives CDR1 SGHRS, CDR2 YFSETQ. This CDR3 has 15 residues. V was trimmed by 0 bases and J by 5 bases, leaving 14 bases between them. The CDR3 DNA sequence: TGCGCCAGCAGCTTGGATACAGACCGATGGGAGACCCAGTACTTC. Its protein product is CASSLDTDRWETQYF.

The chain uses TRBV9 and TRBJ2-5; D gene uncertain. The CDR3 runs 15 residues. The V end was cut by 0 bases, the J end by 2 bases, with 11 bases between. Germline assignment: CDR1 SGDLS and CDR2 YYNGEE. The chain's CDR3 is CASSVDVSRQETQYF. The CDR3, as DNA: TGTGCCAGCAGCGTAGATGTTAGCAGACAAGAGACCCAGTACTTC.

The chain employs TRBV7-9 and TRBJ1-5; D ambiguous. The CDR3 has 13 residues. The germline V and J ends were trimmed by 3 bases and 0 bases, with 3 bases remaining between them. Germline CDR1 reads SEHNR; CDR2 reads FQNEAQ (reference sequence). The CDR3 DNA is TGTGCCAGCAGCTTTTCTAGCAATCAGCCCCAGCATTTT. It encodes CASSFSSNQPQHF.

The CDR3 DNA is TGTGCCAGCAGTTTTTCAGGGAACTATGGCTACACCTTC. This gives the protein CASSFSGNYGYTF. The J gene is TRBJ1-2, the V gene TRBV2, with D perhaps TRBD1 (5 bases). The CDR3 extends over 13 amino acids. V lost 5 bases and J lost 2, with 9 bases in between. CDR1 and CDR2 from the germline V gene are SNHLY and FYNNEI.

V gene TRBV5-1 combines with J gene TRBJ2-7; D is undetermined. The germline CDR1 and CDR2 sequences are SGHRS and YFSETQ. The CDR3 length is 12 residues. V dropped 1 base and J dropped 6 bases, with 8 bases sitting between them. Written as DNA, the CDR3 is TGCGCCAGCAGCTTGAATATGCGCGAGCAGTACTTC. Translated, it gives CASSLNMREQYF. The complete variable domain, with remaining parts taken from reference TRBV5-1 and TRBJ2-7, reads KAGVTQTPRYLIKTRGQQVTLSCSPISGHRSVSWYQQTPGQGLQFLFEYFSETQRNKGNFPGRFSGRQFSNSRSEMNVSTLELGDSALYLCASSLNMREQYFGPGTRLTVT.

This clone was recorded a few times. The chain carries TRBV25-1 and TRBJ2-3; no reliable D call. Deletions cut 3 bases from V and 4 bases from J, with 11 bases between. This CDR3 has 14 residues. The germline V gene encodes CDR1 MGHDK and CDR2 SYGVNS. CDR3 sequence (DNA): TGTGCCAGCAGTGATCGTCTTGGGTCAGATACGCAGTATTTT. Residues: CASSDRLGSDTQYF.

The chain links TRBV9 to TRBJ2-1; D perhaps matches TRBD2 (6 bases). The CDR3 is made up of 22 amino acids. The V gene's germline CDR1 is SGDLS and CDR2 YYNGEE. V was clipped by 0 bases and J by 8 bases, with 36 bases between them. DNA of the CDR3: TGTGCCAGCAGCGTAGTAATAGCGGCCCCACTTCTACCGTCCCAATCTTCCGATGAGCAGTTCTTC. Protein: CASSVVIAAPLLPSQSSDEQFF.

The CDR3 DNA follows: TGTGCCAGCAGCCCTCAAGAAACAGATACGCAGTATTTT. Its translation: CASSPQETDTQYF. The chain joins TRBV21-1 to TRBJ2-3. TRBV21-1 is labeled a pseudogene. This CDR3 contains 13 residues.

Worth noting for this clone: One end of the junction does not line up with germline, which may come from a read error. The chain links TRBV30 to TRBJ2-1, with D tentatively TRBD1 (6 bases). CDR1 is GTSNPN and CDR2 is SVGIG in the germline V gene (reference sequence). CDR3 length: 11 residues. CDR3 DNA: TGTGCCTGGAGTTCAGTGGGGGCCCGGATCTTC. This sequence encodes CAWSSVGARIF. Full variable domain (missing parts from reference TRBV30 and TRBJ2-1): SQTIHQWPATLVQPVGSPLSLECTVEGTSNPNLYWYRQAAGRGLQLLFYSVGIGQISSEVPQNLSASRPQDRQFILSSKKLLLSDSGFYLCAWSSVGARIFGPGTRLTVL.

A note on this clone: Its ends do not fully match the called genes, so a read error is possible. V and J are TRBV15 and TRBJ2-7; TRBD1 might be the D (6 bases). This CDR3 region has 10 residues. The germline CDR1 and CDR2 sequences are LNHNV and YYDKDF (reference sequence). Here the CDR3 reads CATPNSAGVF. The DNA for the CDR3 is TGTGCCACCCCGAACTCGGCAGGGGTTTTC.

The genes are TRBV27 and TRBJ1-4; possible D gene TRBD1, 6 bases. Germline assignment: CDR1 MNHEY and CDR2 SMNVEV (reference sequence). V was shortened by 6 bases and J by 4 bases, with 12 bases between the two germline ends. This CDR3 has 14 amino acids. This CDR3 reads CASRTQGRNEKLFF. CDR3 DNA sequence: TGTGCCAGCAGGACACAGGGACGTAATGAAAAACTGTTTTTT. Using reference TRBV27 and TRBJ1-4 for the parts outside the CDR3, the full variable domain is EAQVTQNPRYLITVTGKKLTVTCSQNMNHEYMSWYRQDPGLGLRQIYYSMNVEVTDKGDVPEGYKVSRKEKRNFPLILESPSPNQTSLYFCASRTQGRNEKLFFGSGTQLSVL.

This clone was detected only a few times. This chain connects TRBV27 to TRBJ2-3, with TRBD2 matching over 7 bases. The CDR3 has 15 residues. The germline CDR1 and CDR2 sequences are MNHEY and SMNVEV (reference sequence). V was clipped by 4 bases and J by 2 bases; unmatched bases: 6. The CDR3 region has the DNA TGTGCCAGCAGTTCGACGGGACTACTCACAGATACGCAGTATTTT. Translating it yields CASSSTGLLTDTQYF.

This clone was picked up a small number of times. The chain couples TRBV7-9 to TRBJ2-5; the match to TRBD2 covers 8 bases. CDR1 SEHNR and CDR2 FQNEAQ come from the germline V gene (reference sequence). CDR3 length equals 14 residues. CDR3 sequence (DNA): TGTGCGAGCCACAGTACTAGCGGCCAAGAGACCCAGTACTTC. Amino acid sequence: CASHSTSGQETQYF.

The J gene is TRBJ2-5, the V gene TRBV10-3; TRBD1 matches 7 bases. J gave up 2 bases and V 5 bases, and 5 bases lay outside the gene matches. This CDR3 region has 14 residues. Germline loops: CDR1 ENHRY, CDR2 SYGVKD. The CDR3: CAISTGQNQETQYF. The CDR3 DNA reads TGTGCCATCAGTACGGGACAGAATCAAGAGACCCAGTACTTC.

This clone showed up many times. The chain has TRBV2 and TRBJ2-4, with 7 bases fitting TRBD1. Trimming cost V 6 bases and J 7 bases; bases outside gene matches: 6. The CDR3 has 13 amino acids. The germline V gene encodes CDR1 SNHLY and CDR2 FYNNEI. CDR3: CASSLGQWNIQYF. CDR3 coding DNA: TGTGCCAGCAGCCTGGGACAGTGGAACATTCAGTACTTC.

Only a few counts were recorded for this clone. The chain employs TRBV4-2 and TRBJ2-1; D is perhaps TRBD1 (6 bases). Germline V CDR1 and CDR2: LGHNA, YNFKEQ. V lost 5 bases and J lost 0, with 14 bases in between. This CDR3 region has 16 residues. Written as DNA, the CDR3 is TGTGCCAGCAGCACCGCTCAGGGGCGCTCCTACAATGAGCAGTTCTTC. Translation gives CASSTAQGRSYNEQFF.

The chain employs TRBV25-1 and TRBJ1-2, with D uncertain. From germline, CDR1 is MGHDK and CDR2 SYGVNS. CDR3 length: 14 amino acids. Trimming pared 1 base from V and 5 bases from J, leaving 11 bases between. Here the CDR3 reads CASSESPGVYGYTF. In nucleotides, the CDR3 is TGTGCCAGCAGTGAATCCCCCGGGGTTTATGGCTACACCTTC.

V usage is TRBV7-9 and J usage is TRBJ1-3; D ambiguous. The CDR3 is made up of 11 amino acids. Germline V lookup: CDR1 SEHNR, CDR2 FQNEAQ (reference sequence). V dropped 11 bases and J dropped 7 bases, with 12 bases sitting between them. DNA for the CDR3: TGTGCCGACGTCGGTTTTAACACCATATATTTT. It yields the protein CADVGFNTIYF.

The CDR3 loop is CASSPQGGISPLHF. The DNA of the CDR3 is TGTGCCAGCAGCCCTCAGGGAGGCATATCACCCCTCCACTTT. V is TRBV9 and J is TRBJ1-6; TRBD1 is a possible D gene (5 bases). Per germline, CDR1 SGDLS and CDR2 YYNGEE. CDR3 length equals 14 residues. V shed 4 bases and J shed 10 bases, with 15 bases lying between them.

This clone was detected a few times. The chain combines TRBV7-3 with TRBJ2-3; 7 nucleotides match TRBD2. Trimming at V came to 3 bases and at J to 0 bases, leaving 6 bases not matched to a gene. This CDR3 is 16 amino acids long. Germline V gene lookup returns CDR1 SGHTA and CDR2 FQGTGA. CDR3 sequence reads: CASSFLAGLSTDTQYF. Written as DNA, the CDR3 is TGTGCCAGCAGCTTCTTAGCGGGCCTTAGCACAGATACGCAGTATTTT.

The table lists this clone with a few counts. The rearrangement uses TRBV4-1 and TRBJ2-7, with TRBD1 identical over 7 bases. Germline V gives CDR1 MGHRA, CDR2 YSYEKL. J gave up 11 bases and V 3 bases, and 7 bases lay outside the gene matches. The length of the CDR3 is 12 residues. CDR3: CASSQGQGVKYV. CDR3 bases: TGCGCCAGCAGCCAGGGGCAGGGGGTGAAGTACGTC.

The table lists this clone with a few counts. The chain has TRBV9 and TRBJ2-1; possible D gene TRBD2, 6 bases. Germline V gene sequence: CDR1 SGDLS, CDR2 YYNGEE. The CDR3 runs to 14 residues. V was cut by 3 bases and J by 9 bases, with 16 bases left in between. The CDR3, as DNA: TGTGCCAGCAGCGCGGACCCTCCCGGGGGTGAGCAGTTCTTC. This codes for CASSADPPGGEQFF.